This record concerns one TCR beta chain sequence. The conserved final phenylalanine or tryptophan is absent from the CDR3, which likely points to a read error. Looked up from germline, CDR1 is MNHEY and CDR2 is SVGAGI. Between the trimmed V and J ends, which lost 3 bases and 2 bases, there was a span of 13 bases. The CDR3 length is 15 residues. The source of the sample is a study of T cells in Graves' hyperthyroidism and ophthalmopathy. Using RNA transcripts as the source, TCR beta CDR3 regions were amplified. The TCR CDR3 first-round RT-PCR relied on the HTBI primer set. Each CDR3 protein gets one entry after TCRdb re-called the multiplex PCR reads with MiXCR. The table has 450,000 to 700,000 distinct CDR3 sequences, just over 45% seen once.

V gene TRBV6-5 combines with J gene TRBJ1-1; D is perhaps TRBD1 (6 bases). The clonotype originates from a woman aged 18-29 years with Graves' hyperthyroidism. Sequenced: peripheral blood or thyroid tissue (not recorded which). In DNA, the CDR3 is TGTGCCAGCAGTTATCTGGGGGGGCTAAACACTGAAGCTTTCCTT. It is translated as CASSYLGGLNTEAFL.